The text below deals with one TCR beta chain. The data were taken from a study of blood T cell repertoires in COVID-19. Here immunoSEQ multiplex PCR was the method, and the copy in TCRdb shows in-frame clones only, minus some. The profile shows around 240,000 clones, approximately 85% of them singletons. This CDR3 spans 13 amino acids. Between the trimmed V and J ends, which lost 4 bases and 4 bases, there was a span of 10 bases. The V gene's germline CDR1 is SNHLY and CDR2 FYNNEI. This chain uses TRBV2 with TRBJ1-2; D gene uncertain. Sequencing was done on a sample of PBMCs or T cells enriched from blood (not recorded which). The receptor's source is a woman aged 45-60 years who had recovered from COVID-19. For the CDR3, the DNA is TGTGCCAGCAGTGGGGAGAAGTTCTATGGCTACACCTTC. It specifies CASSGEKFYGYTF. The full variable domain, rest sourced from reference TRBV2 and TRBJ1-2, is EPEVTQTPSHQVTQMGQEVILRCVPISNHLYFYWYRQILGQKVEFLVSFYNNEISEKSEIFDDQFSVERPDGSNFTLKIRSTKLEDSAMYFCASSGEKFYGYTFGSGTRLTVV.